Each of the 29 T cell receptor beta chains below was sequenced from the same sample in a study of Graves' ophthalmopathy and Graves' hyperthyroidism. The TCR beta CDR3 regions underwent amplification from RNA transcripts. The first round was an RT-PCR with HTBI primers, and the second round was a multiplex PCR. Using its own MiXCR run on the multiplex PCR reads, TCRdb lists one record per CDR3 protein. The sample records approximately 640,000 distinct CDR3 sequences, roughly 39% being singletons. Sequenced input: peripheral blood. These TCRs come from an adult man with Graves' ophthalmopathy.

Many counts were recorded for this clonotype. The chain uses TRBV25-1 and TRBJ1-6, with D possibly TRBD1 on 5 matching bases. Germline V gene sequence: CDR1 MGHDK, CDR2 SYGVNS. The CDR3 is 15 amino acids. Trimming left V 0 bases short and J 8 bases short, with 11 bases between. The CDR3 DNA reads TGTGCCAGCAGTGAATATGAAGGGGCTTATTCACCCCTCCACTTT. It yields the protein CASSEYEGAYSPLHF.

Concerning this clonotype: A much larger clone is a single base away; this may be a read error. The chain employs TRBV14 and TRBJ2-7; no clear D. Germline CDR1 SGHDN, CDR2 FVKESK. The length of the CDR3 is 16 residues. V was trimmed by 7 bases and J by 5 bases, leaving 24 bases between them. DNA of the CDR3: TGTGCCAGCACCCCCCAAGGACGCCTTCAGAGGAACGAGCAGTACTTC. As protein: CASTPQGRLQRNEQYF.

In DNA, the CDR3 is TGTGCCAGCAGTGCTAGTCGGACTAGTCGAGAGACCCAGTACTTC. It codes for CASSASRTSRETQYF. The rearrangement joins TRBV2 to TRBJ2-5; 7 bases are a match to TRBD2. Germline trimming cut 4 bases from V and 4 bases from J; bases unmatched to any gene: 9. The CDR3 covers 15 residues. From germline, CDR1 is SNHLY and CDR2 FYNNEI.

In this sample, this clonotype turned up many times. The J gene is TRBJ2-6, the V gene TRBV5-1, with unresolved D. V was trimmed by 6 bases and J by 0 bases, leaving 10 bases between them. Germline CDR1 SGHRS, CDR2 YFSETQ. The CDR3 length is 15 residues. The CDR3 DNA sequence: TGCGCCAGCACAAGTTCGGGCTCTGGGGCCAACGTCCTGACTTTC. Its translation is CASTSSGSGANVLTF.

With regard to this clonotype: The CDR3 end shows no conserved phenylalanine or tryptophan, and so a read error is likely. The DNA is omitted, as the CDR3 cannot be located on it reliably, and the CDR3 follows TCRdb's listing. The rearrangement links TRBV29-1 to TRBJ2-5; the table's D call of TRBD2 was not tested on the DNA. Germline CDR1 reads SQVTM; CDR2 reads ANQGSEA. The CDR3 spans 12 amino acids, including both terminal residues. The CDR3: CSVEVWSGPRTS.

This chain links TRBV7-6 with TRBJ2-7, with D possibly matching TRBD2 (5 bases). V gave up 5 bases and J gave up 9 bases, with 17 bases separating them. The CDR3 has 13 residues. Looked up from germline, CDR1 is SGHVS and CDR2 is FNYEAQ. The CDR3 nucleotides read TGTGCCAGCAGCGTTGAGGGATTCTCTGGGCAGTACTTC. Translating gives CASSVEGFSGQYF.

In this sample, this clonotype turned up many times. The chain combines TRBV29-1 with TRBJ2-2, with no clear D. The length of the CDR3 is 13 residues. Trimming removed 3 bases at V and 2 bases at J, with 7 bases between. Germline V gene data show CDR1 as SQVTM and CDR2 as ANQGSEA. The CDR3 loop is CSVEYTNTGELFF. CDR3 nucleotides: TGCAGCGTTGAGTACACCAACACCGGGGAGCTGTTTTTT.

In its sample, this clonotype was seen many times. This chain joins TRBV7-2 and TRBJ1-2, with a tentative D call TRBD1 (5 bases). V lost 3 bases and J 3 bases, leaving 8 bases between the germline ends. This CDR3 is built from 13 residues. Germline assignment: CDR1 SGHTA and CDR2 FQGNSA. The DNA of the CDR3 is TGTGCCAGCAGCTTTCAGGGATACTATGGCTACACCTTC. It yields the protein CASSFQGYYGYTF.

Points on this clonotype: One end of the junction fails to match germline, which may point to a read error. The rearrangement joins TRBV10-3 to TRBJ1-3; D is ambiguous. The CDR3 runs 17 residues. CDR1 ENHRY and CDR2 SYGVKD come from the germline V gene. The CDR3: CASSYSNGGSPGNTIYF. DNA of the CDR3: TGTGCCAGCAGTTACTCGAACGGAGGTTCGCCCGGAAACACCATATATTTT.

This clonotype showed up many times. The gene calls are TRBV19 and TRBJ1-2; D is unclear. Between the trimmed V and J ends, which lost 4 bases and 2 bases, there was a span of 11 bases. In germline, CDR1 is LNHDA, CDR2 SQIVND (reference sequence). The length of the CDR3 is 14 residues. The CDR3 DNA reads TGTGCCAGTAGTAGTGAAGTGGGGAACTATGGCTACACCTTC. This gives the protein CASSSEVGNYGYTF.

Worth noting for this clonotype: Relative to the germline gene, one junction end is altered; a read error may explain this. V is TRBV2 and J is TRBJ2-2; possibly TRBD1 or TRBD2 for D (7 bases each). The CDR3 totals 16 residues. The germline CDR1 and CDR2 sequences are SNHLY and FYNNEI. The CDR3 DNA sequence: TGTGCCACCAGTGATTTCGACAGGGAGGGCACCGGGGAGCTGTTTTTT. It specifies CATSDFDREGTGELFF.

This clonotype was found many times. V is TRBV10-3 and J is TRBJ2-2, with 9 positions matching TRBD1. CDR1 is ENHRY and CDR2 is SYGVKD in the germline V gene. J was trimmed by 6 bases and V by 6 bases; bases with no gene match: 5. The CDR3 extends over 14 amino acids. The DNA for the CDR3 is TGTGCCATCAGCGCCCGGACAGGGGCCGGGGAGCTGTTTTTT. Its protein product is CAISARTGAGELFF.

This clonotype has at least ten counts. CDR3 nucleotides: TGTGCCAGCAGATGGCAGGGGGCTTACGAGCAGTACTTC. Translated, it gives CASRWQGAYEQYF. This chain joins TRBV2 and TRBJ2-7; 8 bases align to TRBD1. The CDR3 loop spans 13 amino acids. Germline CDR1 and CDR2: SNHLY and FYNNEI. J was trimmed by 4 bases and V by 6 bases; bases with no gene match: 5.

Concerning this clonotype: The conserved closing phenylalanine or tryptophan is absent in this CDR3, likely reflecting a read error. The DNA is omitted, as the CDR3 cannot be located on it reliably, and the CDR3 follows TCRdb's listing. The chain combines TRBV7-9 with TRBJ1-1; the DNA was not used to check the table's D call, TRBD1. The length of the CDR3 is 14 amino acids, counting both ends. The germline V gene has CDR1 SEHNR and CDR2 FQNEAQ (reference sequence). The CDR3 protein is CASSVSGGSPVGLL.

This clonotype was detected ten times or more. V and J are TRBV25-1 and TRBJ1-1, with TRBD1 identical over 7 bases. The V gene's germline CDR1 is MGHDK and CDR2 SYGVNS. The CDR3 sequence is 16 residues long. Germline trimming cut 2 bases from V and 5 bases from J; bases unmatched to any gene: 11. The CDR3 region is CASSESRDRDRTEAFF. The CDR3 DNA is TGTGCCAGCAGTGAAAGCCGCGACAGGGATAGAACTGAAGCTTTCTTT.

A remark on this clonotype: Given a much more abundant clone one base away, this may be a read error. The V gene is TRBV9, the J gene TRBJ1-4, with 7 bases matching TRBD1. The CDR3 covers 12 residues. The germline gives CDR1 SGDLS, CDR2 YYNGEE. The trim removed 4 bases at V and 9 bases at J, leaving 3 bases unmatched. The CDR3 DNA sequence: TGTGCCAGCAGCTCGGACAGGAAAAAACTGTTTTTT. Translated, it gives CASSSDRKKLFF.

There are many counts of this clonotype. For the CDR3, the DNA is TGTGCCACCAGTGAATTGCGGGGACGGGGGGAGCTGTTTTTT. Protein product: CATSELRGRGELFF. The genes are TRBV24-1 and TRBJ2-2, with D possibly matching TRBD2 (6 bases). V shed 4 bases and J shed 8 bases, with 13 bases lying between them. Germline V gene sequence: CDR1 KGHDR, CDR2 SFDVKD. This CDR3 is built from 14 residues.

This rearrangement joins TRBV10-3 to TRBJ2-5, with 9 nucleotides matching TRBD2. This CDR3 is 17 amino acids long. V dropped 0 bases and J dropped 5; count of bases not matched to a gene: 10. Per germline, CDR1 ENHRY and CDR2 SYGVKD. CDR3 sequence reads: CAISESTWIAGAETQYF. CDR3 in DNA: TGTGCCATCAGTGAGTCGACCTGGATAGCGGGGGCTGAGACCCAGTACTTC.

The CDR3 bases are TGTGCCAGCAGCTTAGGAACAGGGGGGAGCTATGGCTACACCTTC. Its protein is CASSLGTGGSYGYTF. The chain joins TRBV7-2 to TRBJ1-2; 8 bases agree with TRBD1. Trimming cost V 1 base and J 4 bases; bases outside gene matches: 5. The CDR3 is 15 residues long. Germline V gives CDR1 SGHTA, CDR2 FQGNSA.

This clonotype was observed many times. This chain uses TRBV10-2 with TRBJ1-1, with unresolved D. The CDR3 loop spans 11 amino acids. V gave up 6 bases and J gave up 0 bases, with 2 bases separating them. Germline lookup yields CDR1 WSHSY and CDR2 SAAADI. The chain's CDR3 is CASRMNTEAFF. The CDR3 nucleotides read TGCGCCAGCAGGATGAACACTGAAGCTTTCTTT.

This CDR3 reads CASSQESRQNYEQYF. The CDR3, as DNA: TGCGCCAGCAGCCAAGAGAGTCGGCAAAACTACGAGCAGTACTTC. The chain combines TRBV4-1 with TRBJ2-7; D not certain. From germline, CDR1 is MGHRA and CDR2 YSYEKL. Trimming removed 0 bases from V and 3 bases from J, with 12 bases in between. The CDR3 is 15 amino acids.

Note on this clonotype: A much larger clone lies one base from this, so it may be a read error. The chain is built from TRBV20-1 and TRBJ1-2, with D hard to call. This CDR3 spans 14 amino acids. V was pared by 4 bases and J by 7 bases, with 19 bases between. The germline V gene encodes CDR1 DFQATT and CDR2 SNEGSKA (reference sequence). CDR3 region: CSAIRTEGDGGYTF. The CDR3 DNA sequence: TGCAGTGCTATAAGAACAGAGGGCGATGGTGGCTACACCTTC.

The rearrangement uses TRBV2 and TRBJ2-5; tentative D call: TRBD2 (5 bases). V was cut by 6 bases and J by 5 bases, with 13 bases left in between. CDR1 and CDR2 (germline): SNHLY, FYNNEI. The CDR3 is made up of 13 amino acids. The CDR3 DNA reads as TGTGCCAGCAGATCCGGGGATCTCGAGACCCAGTACTTC. This encodes CASRSGDLETQYF.

In its sample, this clonotype was seen many times. The DNA for the CDR3 is TGTGCCAGCAGCTTATCAGGGGGCGGCGAGCAGTACTTC. The encoded protein is CASSLSGGGEQYF. The chain has TRBV7-9 and TRBJ2-7, with 8 bases matching TRBD1. Germline V gene data show CDR1 as SEHNR and CDR2 as FQNEAQ (reference sequence). The CDR3 loop spans 13 amino acids. V shed 2 bases, J shed 6 bases, and the junction held 3 bases outside the gene matches. The full variable domain, in which reference TRBV7-9 and TRBJ2-7 provide the parts outside the CDR3, is DTGVSQNPRHKITKRGQNVTFRCDPISEHNRLYWYRQTLGQGPEFLTYFQNEAQLEKSRLLSDRFSAERPKGSFSTLEIQRTEQGDSAMYLCASSLSGGGEQYFGPGTRLTVT.

Points on this clonotype: A single base separates this from a much larger clone, so it may be a read error. The conserved closing phenylalanine or tryptophan is absent in this CDR3, likely reflecting a read error. The V call is TRBV24-1, the J call TRBJ2-2, with 12 bases that match TRBD2. Germline V gives CDR1 KGHDR, CDR2 SFDVKD. The CDR3 extends over 17 amino acids. The trim removed 7 bases at V and 3 bases at J, leaving 8 bases unmatched. The CDR3 loop reads CATSLAGGPGYTGELFL. In DNA form, the CDR3 reads TGTGCCACCAGCCTAGCGGGAGGGCCGGGGTACACCGGGGAGCTGTTTCTT.

The chain is built from TRBV9 and TRBJ1-2; 10 bases align to TRBD1. V lost 3 bases and J lost 8; bases outside the gene matches: 7. Per the germline V gene, CDR1 is SGDLS and CDR2 is YYNGEE. The CDR3 length is 14 residues. CDR3 nucleotides: TGTGCCAGCAGCGCGGGACAGGGGATTTCGGGCTACACCTTC. Translated, it gives CASSAGQGISGYTF.

This clonotype has a handful of counts. CDR3 protein: CASSQDRGRGSPLHF. DNA of the CDR3: TGCGCCAGCAGCCAAGATAGGGGCCGGGGGTCACCCCTCCACTTT. The V gene is TRBV4-3, the J gene TRBJ1-6; a weak D match, TRBD1 (5 bases). This CDR3 is built from 15 residues. Germline lookup yields CDR1 LGHNA and CDR2 YSLEER. V lost 0 bases to trimming and J lost 10 bases, with 13 bases between them.

Many counts were recorded for this clonotype. The J gene is TRBJ1-2, the V gene TRBV29-1; no reliable D call. The CDR3 loop spans 12 amino acids. Germline CDR1 is SQVTM and CDR2 is ANQGSEA. With 6 bases removed from V and 6 bases from J, the gap between germline ends came to 14 bases. The CDR3 DNA reads as TGCAGCGTCCCCAGGAGTTCGGATGGCTACACCTTC. It is translated as CSVPRSSDGYTF.

This clonotype came up many times. The chain joins TRBV5-1 to TRBJ1-6; D is possibly TRBD1 (6 bases). CDR1 is SGHRS, CDR2 YFSETQ, per germline. The CDR3 extends over 14 amino acids. V shed 5 bases and J shed 5 bases, with 11 bases lying between them. CDR3 sequence: CASRSGTNNSPLHF. The DNA for the CDR3 is TGCGCCAGCAGATCCGGGACAAATAATTCACCCCTCCACTTT. Filled out from reference TRBV5-1 and TRBJ1-6, the complete variable domain reads KAGVTQTPRYLIKTRGQQVTLSCSPISGHRSVSWYQQTPGQGLQFLFEYFSETQRNKGNFPGRFSGRQFSNSRSEMNVSTLELGDSALYLCASRSGTNNSPLHFGNGTRLTVT.